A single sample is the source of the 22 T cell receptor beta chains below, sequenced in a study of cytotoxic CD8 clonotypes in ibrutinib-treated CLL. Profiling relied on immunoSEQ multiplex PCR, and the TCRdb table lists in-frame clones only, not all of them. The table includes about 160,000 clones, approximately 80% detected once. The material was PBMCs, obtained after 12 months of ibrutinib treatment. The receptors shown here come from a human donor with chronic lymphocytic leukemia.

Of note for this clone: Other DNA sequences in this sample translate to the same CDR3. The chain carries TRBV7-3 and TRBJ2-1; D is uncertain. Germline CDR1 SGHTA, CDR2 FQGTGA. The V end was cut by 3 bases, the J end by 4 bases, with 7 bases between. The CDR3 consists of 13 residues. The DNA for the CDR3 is TGTGCCAGCAGCTTGACTTCTTACAATGAGCAGTTCTTC. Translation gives CASSLTSYNEQFF.

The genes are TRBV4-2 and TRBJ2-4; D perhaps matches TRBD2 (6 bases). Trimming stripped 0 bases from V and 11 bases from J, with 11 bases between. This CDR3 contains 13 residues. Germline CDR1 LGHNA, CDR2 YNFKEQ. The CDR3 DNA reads TGTGCCAGCAGCCAAGAGACTAGGGAACTTCAGTACTTC. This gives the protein CASSQETRELQYF.

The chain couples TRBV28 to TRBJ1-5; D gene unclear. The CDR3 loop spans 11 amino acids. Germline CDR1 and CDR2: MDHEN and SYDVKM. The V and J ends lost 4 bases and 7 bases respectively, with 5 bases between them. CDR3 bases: TGTGCCAGCAGTTCCTGGCAGCCCCAGCATTTT. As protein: CASSSWQPQHF. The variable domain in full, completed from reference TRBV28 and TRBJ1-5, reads DVKVTQSSRYLVKRTGEKVFLECVQDMDHENMFWYRQDPGLGLRLIYFSYDVKMKEKGDIPEGYSVSREKKERFSLILESASTNQTSMYLCASSSWQPQHFGDGTRLSIL.

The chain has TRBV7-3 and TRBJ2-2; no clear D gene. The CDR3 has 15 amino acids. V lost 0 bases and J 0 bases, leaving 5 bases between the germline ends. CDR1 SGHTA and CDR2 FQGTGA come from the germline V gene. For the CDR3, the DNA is TGTGCCAGCAGCTTAACGAGGACGAACACCGGGGAGCTGTTTTTT. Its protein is CASSLTRTNTGELFF.

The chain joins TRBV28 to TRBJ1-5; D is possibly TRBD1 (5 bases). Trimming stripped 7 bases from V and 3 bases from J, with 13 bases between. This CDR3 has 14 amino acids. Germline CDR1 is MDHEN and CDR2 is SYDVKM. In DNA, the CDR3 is TGTGCCAGCACCTGGGTGGGGCCCAATCAGCCCCAGCATTTT. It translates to CASTWVGPNQPQHF.

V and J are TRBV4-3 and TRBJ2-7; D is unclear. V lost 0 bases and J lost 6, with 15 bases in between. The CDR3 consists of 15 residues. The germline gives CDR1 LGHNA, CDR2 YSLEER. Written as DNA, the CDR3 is TGCGCCAGCAGCCAAGAGAGCCAGCCGAGTTTCGAGCAGTACTTC. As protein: CASSQESQPSFEQYF.

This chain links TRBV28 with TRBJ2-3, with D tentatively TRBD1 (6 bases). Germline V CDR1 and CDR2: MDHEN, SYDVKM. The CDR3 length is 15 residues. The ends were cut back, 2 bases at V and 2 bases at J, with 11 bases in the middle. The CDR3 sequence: CASSLRQGPTDTQYF. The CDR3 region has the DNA TGTGCCAGCAGTTTAAGGCAGGGGCCCACAGATACGCAGTATTTT.

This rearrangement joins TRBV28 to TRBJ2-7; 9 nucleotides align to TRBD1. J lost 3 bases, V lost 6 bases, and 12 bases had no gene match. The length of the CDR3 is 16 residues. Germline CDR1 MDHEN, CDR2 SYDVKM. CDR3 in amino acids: CASSPFLQGALYEQYF. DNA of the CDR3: TGTGCCAGCAGCCCTTTTTTACAGGGGGCTCTCTACGAGCAGTACTTC.

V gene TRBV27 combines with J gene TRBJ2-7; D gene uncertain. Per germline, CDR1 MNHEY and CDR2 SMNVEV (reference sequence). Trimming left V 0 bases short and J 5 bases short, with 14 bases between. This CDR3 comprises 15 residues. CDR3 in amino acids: CASSLSRITIHEQYF. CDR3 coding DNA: TGTGCCAGCAGTTTATCGAGGATAACGATCCACGAGCAGTACTTC.

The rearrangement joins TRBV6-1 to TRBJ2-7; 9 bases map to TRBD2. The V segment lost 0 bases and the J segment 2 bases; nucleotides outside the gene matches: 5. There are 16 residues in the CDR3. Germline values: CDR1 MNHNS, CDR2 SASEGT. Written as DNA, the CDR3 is TGTGCCAGCAGTGAAGCGCTCGGCGGGGGGGCCTACGAGCAGTACTTC. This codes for CASSEALGGGAYEQYF.

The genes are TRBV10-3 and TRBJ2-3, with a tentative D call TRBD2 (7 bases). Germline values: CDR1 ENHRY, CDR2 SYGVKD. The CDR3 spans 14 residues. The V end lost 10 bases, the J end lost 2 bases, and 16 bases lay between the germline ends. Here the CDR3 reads CATLMGGATDTQYF. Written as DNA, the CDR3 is TGTGCCACCCTTATGGGGGGGGCCACAGATACGCAGTATTTT.

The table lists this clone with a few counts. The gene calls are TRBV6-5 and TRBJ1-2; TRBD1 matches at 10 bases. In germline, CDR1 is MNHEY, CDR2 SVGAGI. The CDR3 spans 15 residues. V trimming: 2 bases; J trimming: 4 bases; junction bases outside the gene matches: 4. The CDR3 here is CASSYRTGGGYGYTF. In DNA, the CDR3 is TGTGCCAGCAGTTACCGGACAGGGGGAGGCTATGGCTACACCTTC.

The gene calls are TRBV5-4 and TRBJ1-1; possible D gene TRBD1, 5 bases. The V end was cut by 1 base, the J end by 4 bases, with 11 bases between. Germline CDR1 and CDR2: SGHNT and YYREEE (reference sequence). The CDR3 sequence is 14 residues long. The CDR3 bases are TGTGCCAGCAGCTTGAAGGGGTTTACCACTGAAGCTTTCTTT. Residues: CASSLKGFTTEAFF.

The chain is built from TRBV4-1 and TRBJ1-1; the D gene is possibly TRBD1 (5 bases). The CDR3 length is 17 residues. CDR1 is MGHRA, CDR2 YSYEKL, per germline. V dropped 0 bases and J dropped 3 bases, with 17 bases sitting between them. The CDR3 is CASSQDRVRALDTEAFF. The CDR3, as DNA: TGCGCCAGCAGCCAAGATCGAGTCAGGGCCCTAGACACTGAAGCTTTCTTT.

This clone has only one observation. CDR3 protein: CASSLFSDTQYF. The CDR3 region has the DNA TGTGCCAGCAGCTTATTCTCAGATACGCAGTATTTT. This chain joins TRBV7-2 and TRBJ2-3; D uncertain. There are 12 residues in the CDR3. V lost 2 bases to trimming and J lost 4 bases, with 4 bases between them. CDR1 is SGHTA, CDR2 FQGNSA, per germline.

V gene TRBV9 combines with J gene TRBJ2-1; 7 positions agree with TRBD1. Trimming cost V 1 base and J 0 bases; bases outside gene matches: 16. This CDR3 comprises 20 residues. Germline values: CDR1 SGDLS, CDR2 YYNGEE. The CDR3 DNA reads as TGTGCCAGCAGCGTACTCTCAACCTCAGGGGGAACTAGCTCCTACAATGAGCAGTTCTTC. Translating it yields CASSVLSTSGGTSSYNEQFF.

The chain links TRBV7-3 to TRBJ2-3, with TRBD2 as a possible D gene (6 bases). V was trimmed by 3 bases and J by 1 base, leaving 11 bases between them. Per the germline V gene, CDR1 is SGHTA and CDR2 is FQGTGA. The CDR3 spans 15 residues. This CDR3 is CASSLVADRTDTQYF. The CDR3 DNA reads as TGTGCCAGCAGCTTGGTAGCGGACCGCACAGATACGCAGTATTTT.

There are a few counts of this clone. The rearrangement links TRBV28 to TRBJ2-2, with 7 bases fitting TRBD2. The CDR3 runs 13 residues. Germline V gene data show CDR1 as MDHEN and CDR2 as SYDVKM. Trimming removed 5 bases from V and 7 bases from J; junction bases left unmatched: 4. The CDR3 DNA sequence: TGTGCCAGCAGTCGGACTAGGGGCGGGGAGCTGTTTTTT. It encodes CASSRTRGGELFF.

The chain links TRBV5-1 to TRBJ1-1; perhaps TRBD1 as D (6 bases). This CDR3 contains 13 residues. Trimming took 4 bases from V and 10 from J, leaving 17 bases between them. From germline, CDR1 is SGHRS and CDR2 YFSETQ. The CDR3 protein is CASSQTGPEGAFF. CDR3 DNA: TGCGCCAGCAGCCAAACAGGGCCCGAAGGAGCTTTCTTT.

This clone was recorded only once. CDR3 DNA: TGTGCCACCAGCCCACAGCGTGACGGCGAGGGGGGCTACACCTTC. Its protein is CATSPQRDGEGGYTF. The chain joins TRBV15 to TRBJ1-2, with a tentative D call TRBD1 (5 bases). The CDR3 is 15 amino acids. Germline V gene lookup returns CDR1 LNHNV and CDR2 YYDKDF (reference sequence). V lost 5 bases to trimming and J lost 8 bases, with 21 bases between them.

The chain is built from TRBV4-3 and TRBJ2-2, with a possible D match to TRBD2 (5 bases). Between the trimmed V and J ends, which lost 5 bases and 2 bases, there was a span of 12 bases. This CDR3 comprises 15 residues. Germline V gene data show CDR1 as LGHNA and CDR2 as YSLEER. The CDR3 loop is CASSSRTLNTGELFF. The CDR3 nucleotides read TGCGCCAGCAGCTCTCGGACTCTTAACACCGGGGAGCTGTTTTTT.

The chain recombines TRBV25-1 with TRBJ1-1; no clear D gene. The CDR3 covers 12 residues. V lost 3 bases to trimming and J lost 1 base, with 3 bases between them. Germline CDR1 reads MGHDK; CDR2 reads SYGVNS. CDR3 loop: CASSETNTEAFF. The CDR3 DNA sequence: TGTGCCAGCAGTGAGACGAACACTGAAGCTTTCTTT.